The clone carrying this T cell receptor (beta chain) was seen more than once but under ten times. The antigen is not known. The sample comes from a study of a mutant IDH1 vaccine in newly diagnosed glioma. Overall study: Before enrollment, the patients had been treated with radiotherapy alone, temozolomide alone, or both together. Most of them had received both. Study-wide results and limits: Researchers report vaccine-induced immune responses in about 93% of patients. Changes in the top peripheral T cell clonotypes seemingly had no bearing on pseudoprogression.

Data came from immunoSEQ multiplex PCR; TCRdb stores just in-frame clones and leaves some out. The data show tens of thousands of clones, with 80% to 85% seen just once and more than 3% held by the top ten. This sample's time point: week 47, end of study. Every vaccination contained 300 ug of the mutant IDH1 20-mer peptide and was paired with topical imiquimod. The CDR3 has 15 residues. V lost 4 bases and J 1 base, leaving 13 bases between the germline ends. Germline CDR1 SGHNT, CDR2 YYREEE (reference sequence). The V and J genes are TRBV5-4 and TRBJ2-3; no clear D. Sequences were derived from PBMCs, sampled from a glioma patient whose treatment included an IDH1 peptide vaccine. This TCR was recovered from a woman aged 50 to 60 with glioma. CDR3 nucleotides: TGTGCCAGCAGCCAAGTGGCTCGCGGCACAGATACGCAGTATTTT. It encodes CASSQVARGTDTQYF.